Presented here are 10 T cell receptor beta chains from one specimen sequenced in a study of cytomegalovirus exposure and HLA in healthy donors listed by TCRdb under 2017. To prepare the library, the immunoSEQ multiplex PCR assay was applied. For the multiplex PCR, a mixture combining 60 forward primers for TCR Vbeta segments and 13 reverse primers for TCR Jbeta segments was used. This immuneACCESS table, as held by TCRdb, lists in-frame sequences with V and J called but not all clones. Of the missing ones, under half trace to an unresolved V gene in checked studies; the others have no known cause. The sample contains about 43,000 clones, around three quarters of them found a single time. The ten largest clones take up approximately 1.5% of the sample. Source material: PBMCs. These receptors originate from a man aged 25 to 40 in good health and CMV-seronegative.

CDR3 amino acids: CASSRGLADYNEQFF. As DNA, the CDR3 is TGTGCCAGCAGCCGGGGACTAGCGGACTACAATGAGCAGTTCTTC. The J gene is TRBJ2-1, the V gene TRBV11-3; 11 bases map to TRBD2. Germline trimming cut 5 bases from V and 3 bases from J; bases unmatched to any gene: 3. The germline CDR1 and CDR2 sequences are SGHNT and YENEEA. The CDR3 totals 15 residues.

Comment on this clone: This specimen includes other DNA sequences encoding the same CDR3. CDR3 bases: TGCGCCAGCAGCTTGGCTCGGGAAAAGGAGACCCAGTACTTC. Translated: CASSLAREKETQYF. The chain couples TRBV5-1 to TRBJ2-5; D is perhaps TRBD2 (5 bases). Trimming left V 0 bases short and J 5 bases short, with 11 bases between. CDR3 size: 14 residues. The germline V gene encodes CDR1 SGHRS and CDR2 YFSETQ.

J is TRBJ1-1 and V is TRBV19; 7 bases match TRBD1. This CDR3 has 16 residues. Germline V lookup: CDR1 LNHDA, CDR2 SQIVND (reference sequence). Losses at the gene ends were 2 bases for V and 0 bases for J; bases not matched to a gene: 6. CDR3 residues: CASSIRSGGMNTEAFF. DNA for the CDR3: TGTGCCAGTAGTATAAGGTCAGGGGGAATGAACACTGAAGCTTTCTTT.

CDR3 in DNA: TGTGCCAGCAGTGAGGGGGACAGGGACAATCAGCCCCAGCATTTT. Translating it yields CASSEGDRDNQPQHF. The chain has TRBV25-1 and TRBJ1-5, with 9 bases aligning to TRBD1. The CDR3 covers 15 residues. With V trimmed by 3 bases and J by 3 bases, 3 bases remained unmatched. Per germline, CDR1 MGHDK and CDR2 SYGVNS.

The chain uses TRBV28 and TRBJ1-4; 9 nucleotides align to TRBD1. V lost 7 bases and J lost 7; bases outside the gene matches: 7. CDR3 length: 14 amino acids. Germline loops: CDR1 MDHEN, CDR2 SYDVKM. The DNA of the CDR3 is TGTGCCAGCAACTCCGGGACAGGGCTTGAAAAACTGTTTTTT. This sequence encodes CASNSGTGLEKLFF.

This chain links TRBV9 with TRBJ2-7, with TRBD1 matching 9 bases. Trimming cost V 0 bases and J 3 bases; bases outside gene matches: 4. Germline V lookup: CDR1 SGDLS, CDR2 YYNGEE. The CDR3 spans 15 residues. The CDR3 protein is CASSVGGQGYYEQYF. DNA of the CDR3: TGTGCCAGCAGCGTAGGAGGACAGGGGTACTACGAGCAGTACTTC.

V gene TRBV2 combines with J gene TRBJ1-4, with D uncertain. CDR1 and CDR2 from the germline V gene are SNHLY and FYNNEI. With 5 bases removed from V and 3 bases from J, the gap between germline ends came to 10 bases. CDR3 length: 14 amino acids. Here the CDR3 DNA reads TGTGCCAGCAGTTTAGAGGTTGCTAATGAAAAACTGTTTTTT. It translates to CASSLEVANEKLFF.

J is TRBJ1-3 and V is TRBV5-8; TRBD1 is a possible D gene (6 bases). This CDR3 contains 14 residues. V lost 4 bases to trimming and J lost 3 bases, with 11 bases between them. Germline CDR1 and CDR2: SGHTS and YDEGEE. CDR3 in amino acids: CASSPGHSGNTIYF. Here the CDR3 DNA reads TGTGCCAGCAGCCCGGGACACAGTGGAAACACCATATATTTT.

V gene TRBV9 combines with J gene TRBJ2-1, with 12 bases fitting TRBD2. The ends lost 3 bases at V and 7 bases at J; junction bases unmatched: 11. The CDR3 contains 17 residues. Germline V CDR1 and CDR2: SGDLS, YYNGEE. CDR3 coding DNA: TGTGCCAGCAGCGCTAGCGGGAGGGCCGATTATCCAAATGAGCAGTTCTTC. Its translation: CASSASGRADYPNEQFF.

The gene calls are TRBV7-6 and TRBJ2-3; tentative D call: TRBD1 (6 bases). The CDR3 has 13 amino acids. Trimming left V 4 bases short and J 7 bases short, with 12 bases between. Germline CDR1 reads SGHVS; CDR2 reads FNYEAQ. CDR3 in amino acids: CASSSGEGYTQYF. DNA of the CDR3: TGTGCCAGCAGCTCAGGGGAAGGTTATACGCAGTATTTT.